This record covers a single T cell receptor (beta chain). Ranging in age from roughly 6 to 100, the donors were healthy Caucasian individuals from Russia. This record comes from a study of blood T cells in healthy people across ages. The V gene lost 3 bases and the J gene lost 4 bases, with 4 bases spanning the gap. CDR3 length: 11 residues. Primers used in a second PCR of roughly 6 to 12 cycles were a sample-barcoded 5' primer and a J-beta primer mix. TCRdb passed the 5' RACE reads through MiXCR, listing each CDR3 protein once. The sample records 600,000 to 650,000 distinct CDR3 sequences, roughly 58% being singletons.

This sequence joins TRBV6-7 and TRBJ2-7; D unclear. TRBV6-7 carries the ORF label, with uncertain function. This TCR was sampled from a man in his sixties in good health. Sample: blood. The CDR3 DNA reads as TGTGCCAGCAGTTATTTTTACGAGCAGTACTTC. This translates into CASSYFYEQYF.